Each of the 31 T cell receptor beta chains below was sequenced from the same sample in a study of immune heterogeneity within non-small cell lung tumors (dated by TCRdb to the late 2010s). Genomic DNA extracted from bulk tumor tissue served as TCR template, with roughly 660 ng gDNA amplified per sample. During surgery, several biopsies were collected from each primary tumor and placed as far from one another as possible within the tumor mass. The study cohort was described as untreated and was composed of newly diagnosed NSCLC cases undergoing curative surgery. Sequencing was carried out with a HiSeq X Ten. The TCR beta CDR3 region was amplified with a multiplex PCR system whose first round ran for approximately 11 cycles using 32 V-gene forward primers and 13 J-gene reverse primers. TCRdb reworked the public reads: Q25 trimming with fastp, MiXCR clone assembly, productive beta chains retained. A single entry per CDR3 protein holds the most common genes and DNA from its merged rows. The sample includes 10,000 to 15,000 distinct CDR3 sequences, with about 25% observed a single time. Clones ranked in the top ten supply 13% of the sample.

What was sequenced was lung tumor tissue. All receptors come from a man between 50 and 59 years old with non-small cell lung cancer.

Many counts were recorded for this clonotype. V usage is TRBV28 and J usage is TRBJ2-2, with D maybe TRBD2 (6 bases). Trimming stripped 8 bases from V and 1 base from J, with 14 bases between. Germline V gene lookup returns CDR1 MDHEN and CDR2 SYDVKM. The CDR3 has 15 amino acids. CDR3 in amino acids: CASGISGVNTGELFF. For the CDR3, the DNA is TGTGCCAGCGGAATTAGCGGAGTGAACACCGGGGAGCTGTTTTTT. The full variable domain, in which reference TRBV28 and TRBJ2-2 provide the parts outside the CDR3, is DVKVTQSSRYLVKRTGEKVFLECVQDMDHENMFWYRQDPGLGLRLIYFSYDVKMKEKGDIPEGYSVSREKKERFSLILESASTNQTSMYLCASGISGVNTGELFFGEGSRLTVL.

The sample holds many counts of this clonotype. The CDR3 protein is CASSEHRGRTGELFF. CDR3 coding DNA: TGTGCCAGCAGTGAGCACAGGGGGCGAACCGGGGAGCTGTTTTTT. The chain is built from TRBV2 and TRBJ2-2; 9 bases line up with TRBD1. The V segment lost 3 bases and the J segment 5 bases; nucleotides outside the gene matches: 4. The CDR3 extends over 15 amino acids. Germline CDR1 SNHLY, CDR2 FYNNEI.

This clonotype was seen many times. V usage is TRBV2 and J usage is TRBJ2-2; D not certain. Germline lookup yields CDR1 SNHLY and CDR2 FYNNEI. The CDR3 is 11 residues long. Deletions cut 3 bases from V and 8 bases from J, with 4 bases between. CDR3 bases: TGTGCCAGCAGTGATGGGGGGGAGCTGTTTTTT. Translating gives CASSDGGELFF.

This clonotype is a singleton in its sample. Its ends do not fully match the called genes, so a read error is possible. This sequence joins TRBV19 and TRBJ2-4, with a tentative D call TRBD1 (5 bases). The length of the CDR3 is 16 residues. CDR1 is LNHDA, CDR2 SQIVND, per germline (reference sequence). The CDR3 region has the DNA TGTGCCAGTAGTCTCTGGGGCAGTGAAGCCAAAAAGATTCAGTACTTC. As protein: CASSLWGSEAKKIQYF.

To note about this clonotype: It may be a read error: a sequence one base away is much more abundant. V usage is TRBV29-1 and J usage is TRBJ2-7; the D gene is possibly TRBD1 (5 bases). The V end lost 8 bases, the J end lost 4 bases, and 12 bases lay between the germline ends. The CDR3 has 11 amino acids. Germline V lookup: CDR1 SQVTM, CDR2 ANQGSEA. DNA for the CDR3: TGCAGCTTTCGAAAGGGGTACGAGCAGTACTTC. Residues: CSFRKGYEQYF.

The chain uses TRBV6-1 and TRBJ2-7; 10 bases are a match to TRBD2. Per germline, CDR1 MNHNS and CDR2 SASEGT. The length of the CDR3 is 15 residues. V shed 7 bases and J 4 bases; nucleotides not matched to a gene: 10. The CDR3 DNA reads TGTGCCAGCACCCCCCGTCTAGCGGGAGATTACGAGCAGTACTTC. Residues: CASTPRLAGDYEQYF.

On this clonotype itself: Given a much more abundant clone one base away, this may be a read error. The chain employs TRBV5-4 and TRBJ2-1; 12 bases are shared with TRBD2. The CDR3 has 16 amino acids. Per germline, CDR1 SGHNT and CDR2 YYREEE (reference sequence). The CDR3 reads CASSSPGLAGNNEQSF. CDR3 DNA sequence: TGTGCCAGCAGCTCCCCGGGACTAGCGGGTAACAATGAGCAGTCCTTC.

Many counts were recorded for this clonotype. The chain links TRBV29-1 to TRBJ2-2; D is uncertain. The V end was cut by 5 bases, the J end by 5 bases, with 12 bases between. The germline gives CDR1 SQVTM, CDR2 ANQGSEA. The CDR3 totals 13 residues. The CDR3 bases are TGCAGCGTTTGTAATCTGCTTACCGGGGAGCTGTTTTTT. The encoded protein is CSVCNLLTGELFF.

This sequence joins TRBV7-2 and TRBJ2-1; the D gene is possibly TRBD2 (6 bases). Germline-derived CDR1 and CDR2 are SGHTA and FQGNSA. CDR3 length: 13 amino acids. CDR3: CESSLEGGNEQFF. The CDR3, as DNA: TGTGAAAGCAGCTTAGAGGGAGGCAATGAGCAGTTCTTC.

A note on this clonotype: A much larger clonotype is one base distant, so this may be a read error. This chain connects TRBV5-1 to TRBJ1-4, with 8 bases aligning to TRBD1. The germline CDR1 and CDR2 sequences are SGHRS and YFSETQ. CDR3 length: 16 residues. The CDR3 sequence is CANSKGQGGTNEKLFF. CDR3 in DNA: TGCGCCAACAGCAAAGGACAGGGAGGTACTAATGAAAAACTGTTTTTT.

The rearrangement joins TRBV12-5 to TRBJ1-1; maybe TRBD1 (6 bases). Germline values: CDR1 LGHNT, CDR2 FRNRAP. CDR3 length equals 21 residues. Trimming left V 7 bases short and J 2 bases short, with 35 bases between. The CDR3, as DNA: TGTGCTAGTGCCGATCACCACAGGGCAACTTTTCCGGCCCCTCTAAACACTGAAGCTTTCTTT. Its protein is CASADHHRATFPAPLNTEAFF.

On this clonotype: This may be a read error, as it is one base from a much larger clone. V is TRBV12-3 or TRBV12-4 and J is TRBJ2-1, with TRBD2 matching over 10 bases. V was clipped by 7 bases and J by 10 bases; unmatched bases: 10. The CDR3 runs to 14 residues. CDR3 sequence reads: CASKGLAGAHEQFF. The DNA of the CDR3 is TGTGCCAGCAAGGGGCTAGCGGGAGCACACGAGCAGTTCTTC.

In its sample, this clonotype ranks as medium-sized. V usage is TRBV30 and J usage is TRBJ1-2; 7 bases fit TRBD1. The junction had 6 bases not matched to a gene; V was cut back by 2 bases and J by 3 bases. Per germline, CDR1 GTSNPN and CDR2 SVGIG (reference sequence). The CDR3 loop spans 14 amino acids. The CDR3 loop is CAWSQAGGYYGYTF. Written as DNA, the CDR3 is TGTGCCTGGAGTCAGGCAGGGGGGTACTATGGCTACACCTTC.

As for this clonotype: With a much larger clone just one base away, this may be a read error. The CDR3 DNA follows: TGTGCCAACGGTAAAAGCGGGATGATCTCCTACCAGCAGTACTTC. Translated: CANGKSGMISYQQYF. This rearrangement joins TRBV28 to TRBJ2-7; 7 nucleotides agree with TRBD2. The CDR3 extends over 15 amino acids. Germline V CDR1 and CDR2: MDHEN, SYDVKM. Variable domain in full (rest from reference TRBV28 and TRBJ2-7): DVKVTQSSRYLVKRTGEKVFLECVQDMDHENMFWYRQDPGLGLRLIYFSYDVKMKEKGDIPEGYSVSREKKERFSLILESASTNQTSMYLCANGKSGMISYQQYFGPGTRLTVT.

This clonotype was seen a handful of times. The J gene is TRBJ1-1, the V gene TRBV7-9; the D is unclear. The CDR3 consists of 12 residues. V lost 2 bases to trimming and J lost 10 bases, with 11 bases between them. The germline V gene has CDR1 SEHNR and CDR2 FQNEAQ (reference sequence). The DNA of the CDR3 is TGTGCCAGCAGCTTATCCGACAAAGGAGCTTTCTTT. This sequence encodes CASSLSDKGAFF. The full variable domain, with the rest looked up from reference TRBV7-9 and TRBJ1-1, is DTGVSQNPRHKITKRGQNVTFRCDPISEHNRLYWYRQTLGQGPEFLTYFQNEAQLEKSRLLSDRFSAERPKGSFSTLEIQRTEQGDSAMYLCASSLSDKGAFFGQGTRLTVV.

The chain has TRBV5-1 and TRBJ2-3, with D possibly matching TRBD2 (5 bases). Trimming removed 1 base from V and 15 bases from J, with 21 bases in between. Germline V gives CDR1 SGHRS, CDR2 YFSETQ. This CDR3 contains 14 residues. CDR3 sequence: CASSLSGERDTPYF. The CDR3 nucleotides read TGCGCCAGCAGCTTGTCCGGGGAAAGAGATACGCCCTATTTT.

This clonotype came up many times. The chain recombines TRBV20-1 with TRBJ1-5; 8 bases line up with TRBD1. CDR1 DFQATT and CDR2 SNEGSKA come from the germline V gene (reference sequence). This CDR3 spans 14 amino acids. V trimming: 6 bases; J trimming: 7 bases; junction bases outside the gene matches: 11. In DNA, the CDR3 is TGCAGTGCCACGGACAGGGCTGATTACCAGCCCCAGCATTTT. Its translation is CSATDRADYQPQHF.

This clonotype has ten or more counts. The V and J genes are TRBV18 and TRBJ2-7, with 7 bases that match TRBD1. V shed 3 bases and J 6 bases; nucleotides not matched to a gene: 8. The CDR3 has 14 amino acids. The germline V gene has CDR1 KGHSH and CDR2 LQKENI. The chain's CDR3 is CASSPGQQRPEQYF. DNA for the CDR3: TGTGCCAGCTCACCGGGACAGCAGAGACCCGAGCAGTACTTC. Using reference TRBV18 and TRBJ2-7 for the parts outside the CDR3, the full variable domain is NAGVMQNPRHLVRRRGQEARLRCSPMKGHSHVYWYRQLPEEGLKFMVYLQKENIIDESGMPKERFSAEFPKEGPSILRIQQVVRGDSAAYFCASSPGQQRPEQYFGPGTRLTVT.

In the case of this clonotype: A much larger clone differs by one base, so this may be a read error. The chain recombines TRBV5-1 with TRBJ2-1; D is possibly TRBD1 (7 bases). V was cut by 1 base and J by 7 bases, with 15 bases left in between. Germline values: CDR1 SGHRS, CDR2 YFSETQ. The CDR3 is 15 amino acids. The CDR3 is CASSLWQGEVNEQFF. The CDR3 DNA reads as TGCGCCAGCAGCTTGTGGCAGGGGGAGGTAAATGAGCAGTTCTTC. Full variable domain (missing parts from reference TRBV5-1 and TRBJ2-1): KAGVTQTPRYLIKTRGQQVTLSCSPISGHRSVSWYQQTPGQGLQFLFEYFSETQRNKGNFPGRFSGRQFSNSRSEMNVSTLELGDSALYLCASSLWQGEVNEQFFGPGTRLTVL.

This clonotype is categorized as medium-sized. The rearrangement uses TRBV6-1 and TRBJ1-6; tentative D call: TRBD1 (6 bases). V was cut by 5 bases and J by 7 bases, with 18 bases left in between. The germline V gene encodes CDR1 MNHNS and CDR2 SASEGT. The CDR3 runs 16 residues. The CDR3 here is CASSPSFTGQNSPLHF. The DNA for the CDR3 is TGTGCCAGCAGTCCTTCCTTTACAGGGCAGAATTCACCCCTCCACTTT.

As regards this clonotype: One junction end disagrees with the germline gene, perhaps due to a read error. V usage is TRBV20-1 and J usage is TRBJ1-5; D ambiguous. The CDR3 length is 14 residues. Germline CDR1 DFQATT, CDR2 SNEGSKA (reference sequence). The CDR3 DNA sequence: TGCAGTTCTAGAGAAACATGGGGCAATCAGCCCCAGCATTTT. This sequence encodes CSSRETWGNQPQHF.

Concerning this clonotype itself: With a much larger clone just one base away, this may be a read error. The V call is TRBV7-9, the J call TRBJ2-1; 9 bases match TRBD2. V trimming: 5 bases; J trimming: 10 bases; junction bases outside the gene matches: 15. CDR1 is SEHNR, CDR2 FQNEAQ, per germline (reference sequence). The CDR3 consists of 16 residues. The CDR3 bases are TGTGCCAGCAGCGACCGCAGGACTAGCGTGAGGCCAGAGCAGTTCTTC. This codes for CASSDRRTSVRPEQFF. The whole variable domain, remainder taken from reference TRBV7-9 and TRBJ2-1, is DTGVSQNPRHKITKRGQNVTFRCDPISEHNRLYWYRQTLGQGPEFLTYFQNEAQLEKSRLLSDRFSAERPKGSFSTLEIQRTEQGDSAMYLCASSDRRTSVRPEQFFGPGTRLTVL.

Regarding this clonotype: A clone one base away is much larger, so this may be a read error. The V call is TRBV12-3 or TRBV12-4, the J call TRBJ2-5; 7 bases are shared with TRBD2. The CDR3 totals 16 residues. After removal of 3 bases from V and 5 bases from J, the junction contained 12 bases not matched to a gene. CDR3: CASSLGSGKATETQYF. The CDR3 bases are TGTGCCAGCAGTTTGGGAAGCGGGAAGGCTACGGAGACCCAGTACTTC.

As concerns this clonotype: This may come from a read error, since a much larger clone is one base off. The chain links TRBV20-1 to TRBJ2-7, with D unclear. Deletions cut 1 base from V and 5 bases from J, with 15 bases between. This CDR3 spans 14 amino acids. Germline V gene data show CDR1 as DFQATT and CDR2 as SNEGSKA (reference sequence). Here the CDR3 DNA reads TGCAGTGCTAGAGCTACAAGCATCATCCACGAGCAGTACTTC. This codes for CSARATSIIHEQYF.

This clonotype was counted ten times or more. The V and J genes are TRBV5-1 and TRBJ2-2; 8 positions match TRBD2. Unmatched junction bases numbered 3, after V lost 1 base and J lost 4 bases. Looked up from germline, CDR1 is SGHRS and CDR2 is YFSETQ. The CDR3 runs to 15 residues. As DNA, the CDR3 is TGCGCCAGCAGCTTGACTAGCGGTTTCACCGGGGAGCTGTTTTTT. Its protein product is CASSLTSGFTGELFF.

This clonotype was found many times. The gene calls are TRBV7-8 and TRBJ2-3, with D unresolved. Trimming took 7 bases from V and 6 from J, leaving 11 bases between them. CDR1 and CDR2 (germline): SGHVS, FQNEAQ. CDR3 length equals 12 residues. For the CDR3, the DNA is TGTGCCAGCACTCCTCAATGGGATACGCAGTATTTT. Amino acids: CASTPQWDTQYF.

Worth noting for this clonotype: A much larger clone differs by one base, so this may be a read error. This chain connects TRBV5-1 to TRBJ2-2; the D is unclear. Trimming left V 0 bases short and J 4 bases short, with 7 bases between. Germline-derived CDR1 and CDR2 are SGHRS and YFSETQ. The CDR3 runs 14 residues. CDR3 region: CASSLGGSTGELFF. The CDR3 DNA reads as TGCGCCAGCAGCTTGGGTGGGTCCACCGGGGAGCTGTTTTTT.

Remarks on this clonotype: A much larger clone lies one base from this, so it may be a read error. The rearrangement links TRBV15 to TRBJ1-5, with a weak D call TRBD1 (5 bases). The CDR3 sequence is 14 residues long. V was cut by 8 bases and J by 6 bases, with 17 bases left in between. Germline CDR1 LNHNV, CDR2 YYDKDF (reference sequence). CDR3 DNA: TGTGCCACCCATAACGAGGGGCCGGGTCAGCCCCAGCATTTT. Translated: CATHNEGPGQPQHF.

Points on this clonotype: A read error may explain this, as a much larger clone is one base away. The chain carries TRBV11-2 and TRBJ2-5, with a tentative D call TRBD2 (5 bases). The CDR3 consists of 12 residues. The V gene's germline CDR1 is SGHAT and CDR2 FQNNGV. Trimming pared 8 bases from V and 4 bases from J, leaving 11 bases between. The DNA for the CDR3 is TGTGCCAGCTTGGCCCGGGGAGAGACCCAGTACTTC. The encoded protein is CASLARGETQYF.

Concerning this clonotype: A read error may be the cause here, since a much bigger clone is one base away. The chain joins TRBV7-9 to TRBJ1-2; 7 bases are shared with TRBD1. There are 14 residues in the CDR3. Germline CDR1 reads SEHNR; CDR2 reads FQNEAQ (reference sequence). The CDR3, as DNA: TGTACCAGCAGGTTGGACAGGTCTAACTATGGCTACACCTTC. Protein sequence: CTSRLDRSNYGYTF.

The V call is TRBV3-1, the J call TRBJ2-3; no definite D call. Per the germline V gene, CDR1 is LGHDT and CDR2 is YNNKEL (reference sequence). The CDR3 consists of 15 residues. Trimming stripped 1 base from V and 1 base from J, with 9 bases between. The CDR3 nucleotides are TGTGCCAGCAGCCAAGGTTTAGCCCGCACAGATACGCAGTATTTT. This translates into CASSQGLARTDTQYF.